The 20 T cell receptor beta chains listed next were all sequenced from one sample in a study of CD8+ T cells in alopecia areata. Reverse transcribed after extraction, RNA yielded cDNA as the sequencing template. Profiling relied on immunoSEQ multiplex PCR, and the TCRdb table lists in-frame clones only, not all of them. The sample records more than 9,500 clones, around 62% being singletons. Peripheral blood and lesional scalp punch biopsies came from alopecia areata patients. Sample: skin. The receptors here all came from a human donor with alopecia areata.

The CDR3 DNA follows: TGCAGCGGAATAGAAGGGGGCGGACTTAACACTGAAGCTTTCTTT. Translation: CSGIEGGGLNTEAFF. V is TRBV29-1 and J is TRBJ1-1; 7 positions match TRBD1. The V gene end was trimmed by 7 bases and the J gene end by 2 bases; junction bases not matched to a gene: 13. The CDR3 loop spans 15 amino acids. CDR1 and CDR2 (germline): SQVTM, ANQGSEA.

In its sample, this clone was seen once. This chain uses TRBV5-6 with TRBJ2-5; 7 nucleotides line up with TRBD2. Losses at the gene ends were 4 bases for V and 5 bases for J; bases not matched to a gene: 8. CDR1 SGHDT and CDR2 YYEEEE come from the germline V gene. CDR3 size: 14 residues. CDR3 in DNA: TGTGCCAGCAGCCGCCAAGCGGGGATCGAGACCCAGTACTTC. Translating it yields CASSRQAGIETQYF.

The chain carries TRBV30 and TRBJ1-1; D gene uncertain. V lost 1 base and J 0 bases, leaving 12 bases between the germline ends. The CDR3 loop spans 15 amino acids. CDR1 and CDR2 from the germline V gene are GTSNPN and SVGIG (reference sequence). As DNA, the CDR3 is TGTGCCTGGAGTGGAAGGTCTCGTTTGAACACTGAAGCTTTCTTT. It yields the protein CAWSGRSRLNTEAFF. Complete variable domain (other parts from reference TRBV30 and TRBJ1-1): SQTIHQWPATLVQPVGSPLSLECTVEGTSNPNLYWYRQAAGRGLQLLFYSVGIGQISSEVPQNLSASRPQDRQFILSSKKLLLSDSGFYLCAWSGRSRLNTEAFFGQGTRLTVV.

The V call is TRBV28, the J call TRBJ2-7; D unresolved. The CDR3 covers 14 residues. Trimming left V 2 bases short and J 7 bases short, with 15 bases between. Looked up from germline, CDR1 is MDHEN and CDR2 is SYDVKM. CDR3 coding DNA: TGTGCCAGCAGTTTAGAATCCTATCGATGGGAGCAGTACTTC. It encodes CASSLESYRWEQYF.

The V gene is TRBV7-9, the J gene TRBJ2-3; 9 nucleotides align to TRBD1. CDR3 size: 15 residues. Trimming took 5 bases from V and 0 from J; bases not matched to a gene: 3. CDR1 and CDR2 (germline): SEHNR, FQNEAQ (reference sequence). In DNA form, the CDR3 reads TGTGCCAGCAGCCCCGGACAGGGGAGCACAGATACGCAGTATTTT. The encoded protein is CASSPGQGSTDTQYF.

For this clone: It is likely a read error, because the conserved phenylalanine at the end of the CDR3 is missing. The chain links TRBV30 to TRBJ1-5; D is unclear. With 1 base removed from V and 4 bases from J, the gap between germline ends came to 20 bases. In germline, CDR1 is GTSNPN, CDR2 SVGIG (reference sequence). The CDR3 totals 17 residues. The CDR3: CAWSGDRLGLGNQPQHL. DNA of the CDR3: TGTGCCTGGAGTGGGGATCGTCTAGGTTTGGGAAATCAGCCCCAGCATCTT.

The chain recombines TRBV6-6 with TRBJ2-2; no clear D. Germline-derived CDR1 and CDR2 are MNHNY and SVGAGI (reference sequence). V lost 2 bases and J lost 6, with 7 bases in between. CDR3 length: 13 residues. CDR3 residues: CASSYGAPGELFF. In DNA, the CDR3 is TGTGCCAGCAGTTACGGAGCTCCCGGGGAGCTGTTTTTT.

The chain combines TRBV28 with TRBJ2-7; 13 nucleotides agree with TRBD2. This CDR3 is built from 15 residues. The V gene end was trimmed by 6 bases and the J gene end by 3 bases; junction bases not matched to a gene: 5. Per the germline V gene, CDR1 is MDHEN and CDR2 is SYDVKM. CDR3 DNA: TGTGCCAGCAGCCGTGGGACTAGCGGGAACTACGAGCAGTACTTC. It specifies CASSRGTSGNYEQYF.

A few counts support this clone. The chain uses TRBV7-9 and TRBJ2-1, with D perhaps matching TRBD1 (6 bases). The CDR3 spans 15 residues. CDR1 and CDR2 (germline): SEHNR, FQNEAQ (reference sequence). V was trimmed by 2 bases and J by 4 bases, leaving 12 bases between them. CDR3 DNA: TGTGCCAGCAGCTTAACGGGACATACTTACAATGAGCAGTTCTTC. This gives the protein CASSLTGHTYNEQFF.

The CDR3 DNA is TGTGCCAGCAGCCTTGGGACGTTAGAAGAGACCCAGTACTTC. Translated: CASSLGTLEETQYF. V and J are TRBV7-2 and TRBJ2-5; tentatively, D is TRBD1 or TRBD2 (5 bases each). The CDR3 covers 14 residues. V was shortened by 5 bases and J by 3 bases, with 13 bases between the two germline ends. The germline gives CDR1 SGHTA, CDR2 FQGNSA.

The chain uses TRBV28 and TRBJ2-1; possibly TRBD1 or TRBD2 for D (5 bases each). This CDR3 region has 16 residues. Germline assignment: CDR1 MDHEN and CDR2 SYDVKM. Deletions cut 5 bases from V and 2 bases from J, with 16 bases between. The CDR3 spells CASSKPGTLTYNEQFF. CDR3 DNA: TGTGCCAGCAGTAAGCCCGGGACGCTGACCTACAATGAGCAGTTCTTC. Full variable domain (missing parts from reference TRBV28 and TRBJ2-1): DVKVTQSSRYLVKRTGEKVFLECVQDMDHENMFWYRQDPGLGLRLIYFSYDVKMKEKGDIPEGYSVSREKKERFSLILESASTNQTSMYLCASSKPGTLTYNEQFFGPGTRLTVL.

This chain uses TRBV4-1 with TRBJ2-7; a weak D match, TRBD1 (6 bases). The CDR3 spans 15 residues. CDR1 and CDR2 from the germline V gene are MGHRA and YSYEKL. Trimming left V 4 bases short and J 3 bases short, with 16 bases between. This chain's CDR3 is CASSPRIQGNYEQYF. The CDR3 nucleotides read TGCGCCAGCAGCCCAAGGATACAGGGAAACTACGAGCAGTACTTC.

Comments on this clone: This may stem from a read error, because a much larger clone lies one nucleotide away. Other nucleotide sequences from this sample produce the same CDR3. The chain has TRBV6-6 and TRBJ2-3, with 12 bases that match TRBD2. V was clipped by 4 bases and J by 5 bases; unmatched bases: 1. Germline-derived CDR1 and CDR2 are MNHNY and SVGAGI (reference sequence). CDR3 length: 14 residues. The DNA for the CDR3 is TGTGCCAGCAGTTTGGGACTAGCGGGAGATACGCAGTATTTT. Protein sequence: CASSLGLAGDTQYF.

The rearrangement joins TRBV5-1 to TRBJ1-2; D is unresolved. Looked up from germline, CDR1 is SGHRS and CDR2 is YFSETQ. The V gene lost 0 bases and the J gene lost 8 bases, with 8 bases spanning the gap. The CDR3 runs to 12 residues. CDR3 residues: CASSLEAGGYTF. The CDR3 DNA reads as TGCGCCAGCAGCTTGGAGGCGGGAGGCTACACCTTC.

The table lists this clone with a few counts. The chain couples TRBV27 to TRBJ2-2; the match to TRBD2 covers 9 bases. The ends lost 4 bases at V and 7 bases at J; junction bases unmatched: 13. Per germline, CDR1 MNHEY and CDR2 SMNVEV (reference sequence). The CDR3 consists of 17 residues. This CDR3 reads CASSSNAGGVRIGELFF. The CDR3, as DNA: TGTGCCAGCAGTTCAAACGCGGGGGGGGTGCGGATCGGGGAGCTGTTTTTT.

This clone was seen more than once but under ten times. The CDR3: CASTTLASSYNEQFF. In DNA, the CDR3 is TGTGCCAGCACGACTCTAGCGAGCTCCTACAATGAGCAGTTCTTC. V is TRBV6-5 and J is TRBJ2-1; a weak D match, TRBD2 (6 bases). Germline values: CDR1 MNHEY, CDR2 SVGAGI. Trimming cost V 7 bases and J 0 bases, with 13 bases left between them. The CDR3 consists of 15 residues.

The rearrangement links TRBV7-2 to TRBJ2-5; 7 nucleotides agree with TRBD1. The end of the DNA fits TRBJ2-7 better, so the J call may be wrong. Germline V gene lookup returns CDR1 SGHTA and CDR2 FQGNSA. The CDR3 sequence is 15 residues long. CDR3 sequence reads: CASSSSGTVTYEQYF. CDR3 coding DNA: TGTGCCAGCAGCTCTTCCGGGACAGTCACCTACGAGCAGTACTTC.

This clone was detected only a few times. The CDR3 region is CASSSLLSSYNEQFF. Written as DNA, the CDR3 is TGTGCCAGCAGTTCACTCCTTAGCTCCTACAATGAGCAGTTCTTC. The chain employs TRBV27 and TRBJ2-1; D not certain. The CDR3 is made up of 15 amino acids. Between the trimmed V and J ends, which lost 4 bases and 0 bases, there was a span of 10 bases. Germline V gene sequence: CDR1 MNHEY, CDR2 SMNVEV (reference sequence).

V is TRBV7-9 and J is TRBJ2-7, with 10 bases aligning to TRBD2. J was trimmed by 3 bases and V by 1 base; bases with no gene match: 6. The CDR3 is made up of 16 amino acids. CDR1 and CDR2 (germline): SEHNR, FQNEAQ (reference sequence). The CDR3 protein is CASSLVSPSGSYEQYF. CDR3 in DNA: TGTGCCAGCAGCTTAGTTTCTCCTAGCGGGAGCTACGAGCAGTACTTC.

The rearrangement joins TRBV10-3 to TRBJ2-7; 9 nucleotides line up with TRBD1. The CDR3 is made up of 15 amino acids. The germline gives CDR1 ENHRY, CDR2 SYGVKD. Trimming removed 3 bases from V and 3 bases from J; junction bases left unmatched: 6. The CDR3 protein is CAISDYGGQGYEQYF. In nucleotides, the CDR3 is TGTGCCATCAGTGATTACGGGGGACAGGGCTACGAGCAGTACTTC.